The subject of this entry is one T cell receptor (beta chain). Expressed TCRB transcripts were sequenced after all isolated RNA was converted to cDNA. Assay: immunoSEQ multiplex PCR; the TCRdb copy retains only in-frame clones and omits some. The sample consists of over 300,000 clones, less than 9.5% of them appearing once. These data come from a study of beta chain features in type 1 diabetes. CDR3 size: 15 residues. V was clipped by 7 bases and J by 7 bases, with 20 bases between them. Germline V gene data show CDR1 as MDHEN and CDR2 as SYDVKM. The sequenced sample was central memory CD4+ T cells from blood. This clonotype originated in a woman aged 18-29 years in good health. The rearrangement links TRBV28 to TRBJ1-5, with D perhaps TRBD1 (6 bases). CDR3 in amino acids: CASTTGRGPNQPQHF. CDR3 DNA sequence: TGTGCCAGCACCACCGGGCGGGGGCCCAACCAGCCCCAGCATTTT. The variable domain in full, completed from reference TRBV28 and TRBJ1-5, reads DVKVTQSSRYLVKRTGEKVFLECVQDMDHENMFWYRQDPGLGLRLIYFSYDVKMKEKGDIPEGYSVSREKKERFSLILESASTNQTSMYLCASTTGRGPNQPQHFGDGTRLSIL.